The present TCR beta chain was sequenced within a study of cytomegalovirus exposure and HLA in healthy donors. As for this clone: Its antigen is not known.

Regarding donors, all were healthy bone marrow donors. Whole-study results and caveats: With later analysis, a missense DCLRE1C variant became linked to TCR beta V- and J-gene trimming.

V gave up 5 bases and J gave up 1 base; unmatched junction bases: 6. CDR3 length equals 15 residues. Germline V gene lookup returns CDR1 SGHTA and CDR2 FQGTGA. 13 Jbeta primers and 60 Vbeta primers were used for the PCR. How the authors handled the data: In a later analysis, of around 83 million unique beta chains, roughly 9.9 million appeared in at least two donors. The assay was immunoSEQ multiplex PCR, and TCRdb's table has in-frame clones only and misses some. Clone size and V and J calls were adopted from that table, with D and trimming inferred from the DNA. In the table there are about 94,000 clones, roughly 80% of which are singletons.

The V and J genes are TRBV7-3 and TRBJ2-5, with 8 bases lining up with TRBD2. The clonotype comes from a man aged 35 to 55 in good health and CMV-seropositive. Input material: PBMCs. CDR3 bases: TGTGCCAGCAGCGCCCTCGGGGGGGGCCAAGAGACCCAGTACTTC. Protein sequence: CASSALGGGQETQYF.